The 16 T cell receptor beta chains below were found in one sample sequenced in a study of OX40 agonist ivuxolimab in advanced cancers. The protocol was immunoSEQ multiplex PCR, while the TCRdb copy is restricted to in-frame clones and leaves out a portion. Of over 40,000 clones listed, 65% to 85% are singletons. Source: CD4+ or CD8+ T cells sorted from blood, taken in a trial of the OX40 agonist ivuxolimab. The receptors stem from an adult with an advanced solid tumor such as melanoma, head and neck, liver or kidney cancer.

This rearrangement joins TRBV10-3 to TRBJ2-1; D remains unclear. Germline V gives CDR1 ENHRY, CDR2 SYGVKD. V lost 2 bases, J lost 8 bases, and 7 bases lay in between. The length of the CDR3 is 12 residues. Here the CDR3 reads CAISEISDEQFF. CDR3 coding DNA: TGTGCCATCAGTGAGATAAGCGATGAGCAGTTCTTC.

The rearrangement joins TRBV4-1 to TRBJ2-3; the D gene could be TRBD1 or TRBD2 (5 bases each). V was clipped by 4 bases and J by 2 bases, with 10 bases between them. Germline CDR1 reads MGHRA; CDR2 reads YSYEKL. The CDR3 length is 14 residues. CDR3 sequence reads: CASSRSGTTDTQYF. The DNA for the CDR3 is TGCGCCAGCAGCCGATCAGGGACCACAGATACGCAGTATTTT.

The rearrangement uses TRBV11-2 and TRBJ2-3; TRBD2 aligns across 8 bases. J gave up 1 base and V 0 bases, and 3 bases lay outside the gene matches. Germline V gene data show CDR1 as SGHAT and CDR2 as FQNNGV. The CDR3 extends over 16 amino acids. CDR3 sequence reads: CASSLEFSGGTDTQYF. CDR3 in DNA: TGTGCCAGCAGCTTAGAGTTTAGCGGGGGCACAGATACGCAGTATTTT.

The chain joins TRBV15 to TRBJ1-2; 9 nucleotides match TRBD1. Trimming took 5 bases from V and 4 from J; bases not matched to a gene: 8. This CDR3 has 15 amino acids. Germline CDR1 LNHNV, CDR2 YYDKDF (reference sequence). The CDR3 DNA is TGTGCCACCAGCCACACCGACAGGGGGAGCTATGGCTACACCTTC. Its protein product is CATSHTDRGSYGYTF. The variable domain in full, completed from reference TRBV15 and TRBJ1-2, reads DAMVIQNPRYQVTQFGKPVTLSCSQTLNHNVMYWYQQKSSQAPKLLFHYYDKDFNNEADTPDNFQSRRPNTSFCFLDIRSPGLGDTAMYLCATSHTDRGSYGYTFGSGTRLTVV.

This chain links TRBV30 with TRBJ1-5, with 7 positions matching TRBD1. The germline gives CDR1 GTSNPN, CDR2 SVGIG (reference sequence). V lost 2 bases, J lost 7 bases, and 8 bases stayed unmatched. This CDR3 is built from 14 residues. The CDR3 DNA reads TGTGCCTGGAGTCAGGGACAGACTTGGCAGCCCCAGCATTTT. The encoded protein is CAWSQGQTWQPQHF.

The chain carries TRBV20-1 and TRBJ2-1; D possibly corresponds to TRBD2 (5 bases). Germline values: CDR1 DFQATT, CDR2 SNEGSKA (reference sequence). CDR3 length: 11 amino acids. V dropped 6 bases and J dropped 5 bases, with 8 bases sitting between them. This CDR3 reads CSAQRNNEQFF. The CDR3 DNA reads as TGCAGTGCCCAGCGGAACAATGAGCAGTTCTTC.

The rearrangement links TRBV6-6 to TRBJ2-5, with unresolved D. Germline CDR1 reads MNHNY; CDR2 reads SVGAGI (reference sequence). The CDR3 is 11 amino acids. Trimming left V 7 bases short and J 2 bases short, with 5 bases between. In nucleotides, the CDR3 is TGTGCCAGCACGGCGCAAGAGACCCAGTACTTC. It encodes CASTAQETQYF.

The chain is built from TRBV28 and TRBJ1-2; TRBD1 matches 9 bases. J gave up 2 bases and V 7 bases, and 5 bases lay outside the gene matches. The CDR3 runs 14 residues. The V gene's germline CDR1 is MDHEN and CDR2 SYDVKM. The CDR3 coding sequence is TGTGCCAGCAACAGGGGACAGGGCAACTATGGCTACACCTTC. Its translation is CASNRGQGNYGYTF.

The gene calls are TRBV29-1 and TRBJ1-2; D unclear. Germline V CDR1 and CDR2: SQVTM, ANQGSEA. The CDR3 has 12 residues. The germline V and J ends were trimmed by 4 bases and 4 bases, with 10 bases remaining between them. The CDR3 spells CSVGFSGYGYTF. CDR3 DNA sequence: TGCAGCGTTGGTTTTTCGGGCTATGGCTACACCTTC.

The chain carries TRBV5-4 and TRBJ2-2; 7 nucleotides agree with TRBD2. CDR3 size: 17 residues. Germline V lookup: CDR1 SGHNT, CDR2 YYREEE (reference sequence). V shed 4 bases and J 4 bases; nucleotides not matched to a gene: 13. As DNA, the CDR3 is TGTGCCAGCAGCGCCGGGACTACAAAGGGGAGCACCGGGGAGCTGTTTTTT. Translation: CASSAGTTKGSTGELFF.

The chain recombines TRBV4-1 with TRBJ1-2; D possibly corresponds to TRBD1 (6 bases). Germline V gene lookup returns CDR1 MGHRA and CDR2 YSYEKL. This CDR3 has 14 residues. Deletions cut 4 bases from V and 8 bases from J, with 17 bases between. CDR3 sequence (DNA): TGCGCCAGCAGCCCCGGGGGTGGGGGCTTGGGCTACACCTTC. Translation gives CASSPGGGGLGYTF.

The chain is built from TRBV5-4 and TRBJ2-3, with D perhaps TRBD1 or TRBD2 (6 bases each). V was clipped by 4 bases and J by 6 bases, with 27 bases between them. Germline V gene sequence: CDR1 SGHNT, CDR2 YYREEE (reference sequence). The CDR3 length is 18 residues. As DNA, the CDR3 is TGTGCCAGCAGCCTCCCCTACGGGGGCTCATCTTGGGGGGATACGCAGTATTTT. Translation gives CASSLPYGGSSWGDTQYF.

This clone has only a few counts. This chain joins TRBV19 and TRBJ2-7, with 8 bases fitting TRBD2. Looked up from germline, CDR1 is LNHDA and CDR2 is SQIVND (reference sequence). V lost 6 bases and J lost 2; bases outside the gene matches: 6. The CDR3 sequence is 14 residues long. The CDR3 is CASRSTSGAYEQYF. Here the CDR3 DNA reads TGTGCCAGTAGATCCACTAGCGGCGCCTACGAGCAGTACTTC. Full variable domain (rest looked up from reference TRBV19 and TRBJ2-7): DGGITQSPKYLFRKEGQNVTLSCEQNLNHDAMYWYRQDPGQGLRLIYYSQIVNDFQKGDIAEGYSVSREKKESFPLTVTSAQKNPTAFYLCASRSTSGAYEQYFGPGTRLTVT.

This clone turned up a few times. The V call is TRBV2, the J call TRBJ1-5; the D is unclear. CDR3 length: 13 amino acids. V shed 6 bases and J shed 5 bases, with 11 bases lying between them. Per the germline V gene, CDR1 is SNHLY and CDR2 is FYNNEI. The CDR3 loop reads CASSKDPDQPQHF. The CDR3 DNA reads as TGTGCCAGCAGCAAGGACCCCGATCAGCCCCAGCATTTT. Supplemented by reference TRBV2 and TRBJ1-5, the full variable domain reads EPEVTQTPSHQVTQMGQEVILRCVPISNHLYFYWYRQILGQKVEFLVSFYNNEISEKSEIFDDQFSVERPDGSNFTLKIRSTKLEDSAMYFCASSKDPDQPQHFGDGTRLSIL.

The chain combines TRBV4-3 with TRBJ1-1; tentative D call: TRBD1 (6 bases). V was pared by 4 bases and J by 2 bases, with 14 bases between. The CDR3 is 15 residues long. Germline assignment: CDR1 LGHNA and CDR2 YSLEER. The CDR3 protein is CASSLGQRHNTEAFF. Written as DNA, the CDR3 is TGCGCCAGCAGCCTAGGACAGAGGCATAACACTGAAGCTTTCTTT.

This clone has only one observation. This chain joins TRBV28 and TRBJ1-1; tentative D call: TRBD1 (5 bases). The germline V and J ends were trimmed by 5 bases and 6 bases, with 19 bases remaining between them. CDR1 and CDR2 (germline): MDHEN, SYDVKM. This CDR3 region has 15 residues. The CDR3 region has the DNA TGTGCCAGCAGTCTACACCCCGACAGAAGTTCTGAAGCTTTCTTT. It translates to CASSLHPDRSSEAFF.